The rows below give T cell receptor beta chains drawn from one sample of a study of cytomegalovirus exposure and HLA in healthy donors. The method was immunoSEQ multiplex PCR; TCRdb's version includes in-frame clones alone and lacks a portion of them. The table includes some 90,000 clones, about 74% detected once. Sequenced sample: PBMCs. The receptors shown here come from a man aged 40-49 years in good health and CMV-seronegative. Both conserved end residues are part of each CDR3. D genes are given only for firm matches. Only some rows state a clone size, as once, few, many or a class for expanded clones.

14 TRBJ1-1 TRBV9 few NA CASSLTLTGGEAFF TGTGCCAGCAGCCTAACCCTGACCGGGGGTGAAGCTTTCTTT
15 TRBJ2-5 TRBV21-1 NA NA CASSKRLAGGETQYF TGTGCCAGCAGCAAAAGACTAGCGGGGGGGGAGACCCAGTACTTC
16 TRBJ2-1 TRBV6-5 NA NA CASSYSGAYAYNEQFF TGTGCCAGCAGTTACTCGGGGGCCTACGCCTACAATGAGCAGTTCTTC
13 TRBJ2-5 TRBV7-9 NA NA CASQPGGGETQYF TGTGCCAGCCAGCCGGGGGGCGGAGAGACCCAGTACTTC
14 TRBJ1-5 TRBV7-9 NA TRBD1 CASSWTGAGQPQHF TGTGCTAGCAGTTGGACAGGGGCTGGGCAGCCCCAGCATTTT
15 TRBJ1-3 TRBV11-2 NA TRBD1 CASSSRDRAGNTIYF TGTGCCAGCAGCTCCCGGGACAGGGCTGGAAACACCATATATTTT
15 TRBJ1-6 TRBV5-4 NA NA CASSLVGRGNSPLHF TGTGCCAGCAGCTTGGTGGGCAGGGGTAATTCACCCCTCCACTTT
15 TRBJ2-5 TRBV7-9 few TRBD2 CASSPISGVVETQYF TGTGCCAGCAGCCCCATCAGCGGGGTGGTCGAGACCCAGTACTTC
12 TRBJ2-3 TRBV18 NA TRBD1 CASSPSGQGQYF TGTGCCAGCTCACCATCGGGACAGGGGCAGTATTTT
16 TRBJ2-5 TRBV19 NA TRBD1 CASSSLSGGNRETQYF TGTGCCAGTAGTTCCTTGTCAGGGGGCAATCGGGAGACCCAGTACTTC
14 TRBJ1-2 TRBV9 few TRBD1 CASSGTQGGYGYTF TGTGCCAGCAGCGGGACACAGGGGGGATATGGCTACACCTTC
13 TRBJ1-5 TRBV6-6 NA TRBD1 CASSPGTVQPQHF TGTGCCAGCAGTCCTGGGACAGTTCAGCCCCAGCATTTT
15 TRBJ1-1 TRBV5-5 NA NA CASSPRGGLNTEAFF TGTGCCAGCAGCCCACGCGGGGGGCTGAACACTGAAGCTTTCTTT
15 TRBJ1-5 TRBV2 NA NA CASKGEGFGNQPQHF TGTGCCAGTAAAGGGGAGGGGTTCGGCAATCAGCCCCAGCATTTT
15 TRBJ2-7 TRBV6-1 NA TRBD2 CASSDGGGHSYEQYF TGTGCCAGCAGTGACGGGGGGGGGCACTCCTACGAGCAGTACTTC
15 TRBJ2-4 TRBV5-1 once NA CASSSDRLAKNIQYF TGCGCCAGCAGTAGTGACAGATTAGCCAAAAACATTCAGTACTTC
15 TRBJ1-5 TRBV9 few NA CASSPGPKRDQPQHF TGTGCCAGCAGCCCAGGGCCCAAGCGCGACCAGCCCCAGCATTTT
16 TRBJ1-4 TRBV5-6 NA TRBD1 CASSRGGEDRAEKLFF TGTGCCAGCAGTCGAGGGGGCGAGGACAGGGCTGAAAAACTGTTTTTT
14 TRBJ1-2 TRBV27 NA TRBD1 CASSAGQPNYGYTF TGTGCCAGCAGTGCGGGACAGCCTAACTATGGCTACACCTTC
17 TRBJ2-1 TRBV5-5 NA TRBD2 CASSLGLAGARYNEQFF TGTGCCAGCAGCTTGGGACTAGCGGGGGCTAGATACAATGAGCAGTTCTTC
15 TRBJ1-5 TRBV5-1 few NA CASSWEGTLNQPQHF TGCGCCAGCAGCTGGGAAGGGACACTCAATCAGCCCCAGCATTTT
14 TRBJ2-7 TRBV7-8 NA NA CASSPREGAREQYF TGTGCCAGCAGCCCCCGGGAGGGGGCGCGGGAGCAGTACTTC
15 TRBJ2-3 TRBV6-5 NA NA CASSLRGEGTDTQYF TGTGCCAGCAGCCTACGCGGGGAAGGCACAGATACGCAGTATTTT
15 TRBJ1-2 TRBV7-8 few NA CASSFAITANYGYTF TGTGCCAGCAGCTTTGCTATCACCGCTAACTATGGCTACACCTTC
16 TRBJ1-3 TRBV7-7 NA NA CASSPGTGMTGNTIYF TGTGCCAGCAGCCCCGGTACAGGGATGACTGGAAACACCATATATTTT
15 TRBJ2-6 TRBV4-1 NA NA CASSQSSSGANVLTF TGCGCCAGCAGCCAGAGTTCCTCTGGGGCCAACGTCCTGACTTTC
15 TRBJ1-2 TRBV7-2 NA NA CASSLGRGADYGYTF TGTGCCAGCAGCTTAGGTCGGGGGGCGGACTATGGCTACACCTTC
13 TRBJ2-1 TRBV29-1 few TRBD2 CSVAERGSNEQFF TGCAGCGTTGCCGAGCGGGGCAGCAATGAGCAGTTCTTC
16 TRBJ2-1 TRBV4-3 NA TRBD2 CASSQGTSGSYNEQFF TGCGCCAGCAGCCAAGGGACTAGCGGGAGCTACAATGAGCAGTTCTTC
14 TRBJ2-2 TRBV6-1 NA TRBD2 CASSGEGSTGELFF TGTGCCAGCAGTGGGGAGGGGTCCACCGGGGAGCTGTTTTTT
17 TRBJ1-5 TRBV18 NA TRBD1 CASSPLKDRGLNQPQHF TGTGCCAGCTCACCCTTAAAGGACAGGGGGCTTAATCAGCCCCAGCATTTT
17 TRBJ1-4 TRBV4-1 once NA CASSQRDWRVTNEKLFF TGCGCCAGCAGCCAACGGGATTGGAGGGTGACTAATGAAAAACTGTTTTTT
15 TRBJ1-2 TRBV16 NA NA CASSQVREVDYGYTF TGTGCCAGCAGCCAAGTGAGGGAAGTGGACTATGGCTACACCTTC
16 TRBJ1-5 TRBV28 NA NA CASISARGSVGQPQHF TGTGCCAGCATCTCCGCCCGGGGTTCCGTAGGACAGCCCCAGCATTTT
14 TRBJ1-1 TRBV7-3 NA NA CASSLKFGGTEAFF TGTGCCAGCAGCCTAAAGTTCGGGGGGACTGAAGCTTTCTTT
16 TRBJ2-2 TRBV7-2 few TRBD2 CASSPLAGGAHGELFF TGTGCCAGCAGCCCCCTTGCGGGGGGGGCGCACGGGGAGCTGTTTTTT
13 TRBJ1-2 TRBV29-1 NA NA CSVESGSNYGYTF TGCAGCGTTGAATCGGGTTCTAACTATGGCTACACCTTC
12 TRBJ2-5 TRBV9 NA NA CASSVGHGTQYF TGTGCCAGCAGCGTGGGGCACGGGACCCAGTACTTC
17 TRBJ2-7 TRBV7-9 NA NA CASSLAVIQGSSYEQYF TGTGCCAGCAGCTTAGCGGTTATCCAGGGGAGCTCCTACGAGCAGTACTTC
16 TRBJ2-2 TRBV9 few NA CASSVAAGSNTGELFF TGTGCCAGCAGCGTAGCAGCAGGTTCGAACACCGGGGAGCTGTTTTTT
16 TRBJ2-4 TRBV4-2 NA NA CASSQVQGLAKNIQYF TGTGCCAGCAGCCAGGTCCAGGGACTAGCCAAAAACATTCAGTACTTC
15 TRBJ1-2 TRBV27 NA NA CASSLFGQGNYGYTF TGTGCCAGCAGTTTATTCGGGCAGGGGAACTATGGCTACACCTTC